This T cell receptor (beta chain) stems from a study of blood T cell repertoires in COVID-19. CDR1 is SGHTA, CDR2 FQGTGA, per germline. The CDR3 extends over 17 amino acids. Trimming took 2 bases from V and 1 from J, leaving 15 bases between them. TCRdb's table, derived via immunoSEQ multiplex PCR, lists solely in-frame clones and lacks some. The sample gives about 180,000 clones, about 78% of which show up once; around 15% is in the top ten. Sample: PBMCs or T cells enriched from blood (not recorded which). The TCR was taken from a woman aged 50 to 60 who had recovered from COVID-19. The chain links TRBV7-3 to TRBJ2-1; tentatively, D is TRBD2 (6 bases). This chain's CDR3 is CASSLYGAGGSYNEQFF. The CDR3, as DNA: TGTGCCAGCAGCTTATATGGGGCCGGGGGTTCCTACAATGAGCAGTTCTTC.